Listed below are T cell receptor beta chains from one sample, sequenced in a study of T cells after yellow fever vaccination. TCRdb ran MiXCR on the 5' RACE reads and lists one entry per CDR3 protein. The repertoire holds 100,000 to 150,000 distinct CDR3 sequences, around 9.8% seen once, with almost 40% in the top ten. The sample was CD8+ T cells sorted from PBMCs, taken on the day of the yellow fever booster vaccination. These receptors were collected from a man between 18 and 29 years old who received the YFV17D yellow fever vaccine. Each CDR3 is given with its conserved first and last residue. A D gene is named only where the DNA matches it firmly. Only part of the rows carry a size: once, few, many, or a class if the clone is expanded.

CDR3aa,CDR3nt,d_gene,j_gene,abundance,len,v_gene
CASRGTGASNEQFF,TGCGCCAGCAGAGGGACAGGGGCCAGCAATGAGCAGTTCTTC,TRBD1,TRBJ2-1,many,14,TRBV5-1
CASSPGVLVGDGYEQYF,TGTGCCAGCAGTCCCGGGGTGCTAGTGGGGGATGGATACGAGCAGTACTTC,.,TRBJ2-7,.,17,TRBV2
CASSYALGYEQYF,TGTGCCAGCAGTTACGCCCTAGGATACGAGCAGTACTTC,.,TRBJ2-7,.,13,TRBV6-5
CASKPEGSSGNTIYF,TGTGCCAGCAAACCCGAGGGTTCCTCTGGAAACACCATATATTTT,.,TRBJ1-3,.,15,TRBV2
CASSSYRDEAFF,TGTGCCAGCAGCTCTTACAGGGATGAAGCTTTCTTT,.,TRBJ1-1,.,12,TRBV7-9
CAIHRETNYGYTF,TGTGCCATCCACAGGGAAACTAACTATGGCTACACCTTC,.,TRBJ1-2,.,13,TRBV2
CASSTWGSHTGELFF,TGTGCCAGCTCCACCTGGGGATCGCACACCGGGGAGCTGTTTTTT,.,TRBJ2-2,.,15,TRBV5-4
CASSALGGAMGGDSPLHF,TGTGCCAGCAGCGCTTTGGGGGGGGCAATGGGTGGAGATTCACCCCTCCACTTT,.,TRBJ1-6,.,18,TRBV12-3/TRBV12-4
CASSQESTQGAGGETQYF,TGCGCCAGCAGTCAAGAGTCCACTCAGGGGGCCGGGGGGGAGACCCAGTACTTC,.,TRBJ2-5,few,18,TRBV23-1
CATSISGGNSEQFF,TGTGCCACCAGTATTAGCGGGGGGAATAGTGAGCAGTTCTTC,TRBD2,TRBJ2-1,few,14,TRBV24-1
CASSLDRLTGHYGYTF,TGTGCCAGCAGCTTAGATCGTCTGACAGGGCACTATGGCTACACCTTC,TRBD1,TRBJ1-2,few,16,TRBV11-2
CASSSGGYTDTQYF,TGTGCCAGCAGCTCAGGGGGCTACACAGATACGCAGTATTTT,TRBD1,TRBJ2-3,many,14,TRBV7-3
CAISEGTSGPGTDTQYF,TGTGCCATCAGTGAGGGGACTAGCGGTCCGGGCACAGATACGCAGTATTTT,TRBD2,TRBJ2-3,many,17,TRBV10-3
CASSKRTPATTEAFF,TGTGCCAGCAGCAAACGGACACCAGCGACCACTGAAGCTTTCTTT,.,TRBJ1-1,few,15,TRBV3-1
CASSWWVNTEAFF,TGTGCCAGCAGCTGGTGGGTGAACACTGAAGCTTTCTTT,.,TRBJ1-1,few,13,TRBV5-6
CASSQSSGGLQETQYF,TGTGCCAGCAGCCAAAGTAGCGGGGGGCTCCAAGAGACCCAGTACTTC,TRBD2,TRBJ2-5,.,16,TRBV7-9
CASSYSSETGGAKTQYF,TGTGCCAGCAGTTACTCCTCCGAGACAGGGGGCGCGAAGACCCAGTACTTC,TRBD1,TRBJ2-5,.,17,TRBV6-6
CATSREAGPYEQYF,TGTGCCACCAGCAGAGAGGCCGGTCCCTACGAGCAGTACTTC,.,TRBJ2-7,.,14,TRBV15
CASSYSNGRGYTF,TGTGCCAGCAGTTACTCGAACGGGAGAGGCTACACCTTC,.,TRBJ1-2,few,13,TRBV6-5
CASSLDGGAPYNEQFF,TGTGCCAGCAGCTTAGACGGGGGGGCGCCCTACAATGAGCAGTTCTTC,TRBD2,TRBJ2-1,few,16,TRBV11-1
CASSQTTETNYGYTF,TGCGCCAGCAGCCAGACGACAGAGACCAACTATGGCTACACCTTC,.,TRBJ1-2,many,15,TRBV4-1
CSVSGGRSYNSPLHF,TGCAGCGTGTCCGGGGGCCGCTCCTATAATTCACCCCTCCACTTT,.,TRBJ1-6,few,15,TRBV29-1
CSVAGQGPEQYF,TGCAGCGTTGCAGGACAGGGCCCGGAGCAGTACTTC,TRBD1,TRBJ2-7,many,12,TRBV29-1
CASSLRGVGQFRELFF,TGTGCCAGCAGTCTCCGGGGTGTTGGGCAGTTCCGGGAGCTGTTTTTT,.,TRBJ2-2,many,16,TRBV6-5
CASSQDSGSGSSYEQYF,TGCGCCAGCAGCCAAGATAGTGGTAGCGGTAGCTCCTACGAGCAGTACTTC,.,TRBJ2-7,.,17,TRBV4-1
CASSLRASGTRRTQYF,TGTGCCAGCAGCTTAAGGGCTAGCGGCACCAGGAGGACGCAGTATTTT,TRBD2,TRBJ2-3,few,16,TRBV7-9
CASSYSTGTSTDTQYF,TGTGCCAGCAGTTACTCTACAGGGACTAGCACAGATACGCAGTATTTT,.,TRBJ2-3,few,16,TRBV6-6
CASSLIDISYEQYF,TGTGCCAGCAGCTTAATAGACATCTCTTACGAGCAGTACTTC,.,TRBJ2-7,many,14,TRBV12-3/TRBV12-4
CASSVQGPETQYF,TGTGCCAGCAGTGTACAGGGTCCCGAGACCCAGTACTTC,.,TRBJ2-5,once,13,TRBV6-2/TRBV6-3
CASSLNFAAETFQYF,TGTGCCAGCAGCTTAAATTTCGCGGCCGAGACTTTTCAGTACTTC,.,TRBJ2-4,.,15,TRBV11-2
CASSYFTSGEVETQYF,TGTGCCAGCAGTTACTTTACTAGCGGGGAGGTTGAGACCCAGTACTTC,TRBD2,TRBJ2-5,.,16,TRBV6-5
CASSFRDPGELFF,TGCGCCAGCAGCTTCAGGGACCCCGGGGAGCTGTTTTTT,.,TRBJ2-2,few,13,TRBV5-1
CASSPPTGRYTEAFF,TGTGCCAGCAGTCCACCCACAGGGAGGTACACTGAAGCTTTCTTT,.,TRBJ1-1,few,15,TRBV27
CAISEPPRTGGYEQYF,TGTGCCATCAGTGAGCCCCCGAGGACAGGGGGCTACGAGCAGTACTTC,TRBD1,TRBJ2-7,few,16,TRBV10-3
CASSWVAETQYF,TGTGCCAGCAGTTGGGTCGCCGAGACCCAGTACTTC,.,TRBJ2-5,.,12,TRBV28
CASSFGQVGYEQYF,TGTGCCAGCAGTTTCGGACAGGTTGGTTACGAGCAGTACTTC,TRBD1,TRBJ2-7,.,14,TRBV12-3/TRBV12-4
CASSLLADTDTQYF,TGTGCCAGCAGTTTACTAGCGGACACAGATACGCAGTATTTT,TRBD2,TRBJ2-3,few,14,TRBV12-3/TRBV12-4
CASGPGRASAYEQYF,TGTGCTAGTGGTCCGGGAAGGGCATCAGCCTACGAGCAGTACTTC,.,TRBJ2-7,few,15,TRBV12-5
CASSQTGANTEAFF,TGTGCCAGCAGCCAAACCGGGGCCAACACTGAAGCTTTCTTT,.,TRBJ1-1,many,14,TRBV4-2
CSAEASGQGFVFYEQYF,TGCAGTGCTGAAGCCTCGGGACAGGGTTTCGTTTTCTACGAGCAGTACTTC,TRBD1,TRBJ2-7,many,17,TRBV20-1
CATSRERSGTAETQYF,TGTGCCACCAGCAGAGAGAGGAGCGGCACGGCCGAGACCCAGTACTTC,.,TRBJ2-5,many,16,TRBV15
CASSVGDRLTGELFF,TGTGCCAGCAGCGTTGGGGACAGACTCACCGGGGAGCTGTTTTTT,TRBD1,TRBJ2-2,few,15,TRBV9
CASLGAGNNEQFF,TGTGCCAGCTTAGGGGCAGGGAACAATGAGCAGTTCTTC,.,TRBJ2-1,few,13,TRBV11-2
CASSEQGPEDTEAFF,TGTGCCAGCAGCGAACAGGGGCCCGAGGACACTGAAGCTTTCTTT,TRBD1,TRBJ1-1,many,15,TRBV4-2
CASSLAGAYTGELFF,TGCGCCAGCAGCCTGGCGGGGGCCTACACCGGGGAGCTGTTTTTT,.,TRBJ2-2,many,15,TRBV4-1
CASSFELAKNIQYF,TGTGCCAGCAGTTTTGAGCTAGCCAAAAACATTCAGTACTTC,.,TRBJ2-4,few,14,TRBV12-3/TRBV12-4
CATTRPLQTPGGNTIYF,TGTGCCACCACCCGCCCCCTTCAGACCCCGGGTGGAAACACCATATATTTT,.,TRBJ1-3,few,17,TRBV24-1
CASSRYDSDLHEQYF,TGCGCCAGCAGCCGGTACGACAGCGACCTCCACGAGCAGTACTTC,.,TRBJ2-7,few,15,TRBV4-1
CASSLGGAGSTEAFF,TGTGCCAGCAGCTTAGGTGGGGCGGGTAGCACTGAAGCTTTCTTT,.,TRBJ1-1,few,15,TRBV13
CASSPGQVGRVVDGYTF,TGTGCCAGCAGCCCTGGTCAGGTTGGCCGGGTTGTTGATGGCTACACCTTC,.,TRBJ1-2,few,17,TRBV28
CASSLARAGYNQPQHF,TGTGCCAGCAGCTTAGCTCGGGCAGGGTACAATCAGCCCCAGCATTTT,.,TRBJ1-5,.,16,TRBV7-9
CASSLDRGYIQYF,TGTGCCAGTAGCCTCGACAGGGGATACATTCAGTACTTC,TRBD1,TRBJ2-4,.,13,TRBV19
CASSDNRGMGSNQPQHF,TGTGCCAGCAGTGATAATAGAGGGATGGGTAGCAATCAGCCCCAGCATTTT,.,TRBJ1-5,few,17,TRBV6-5
CASSSWTSGGQETQYF,TGCGCCAGCAGTTCCTGGACTAGCGGGGGCCAAGAGACCCAGTACTTC,TRBD2,TRBJ2-5,.,16,TRBV5-1
CASSPSPAGKRGGANVLTF,TGTGCCAGCTCACCATCGCCGGCAGGGAAGCGTGGTGGGGCCAACGTCCTGACTTTC,.,TRBJ2-6,.,19,TRBV18
CASSPSGTGLYEQYF,TGTGCCAGCAGCCCAAGCGGGACAGGTCTCTACGAGCAGTACTTC,.,TRBJ2-7,few,15,TRBV7-6
CASSLGRIDPDEKLFF,TGTGCCAGCAGCTTAGGACGGATCGATCCCGATGAAAAACTGTTTTTT,.,TRBJ1-4,many,16,TRBV7-9